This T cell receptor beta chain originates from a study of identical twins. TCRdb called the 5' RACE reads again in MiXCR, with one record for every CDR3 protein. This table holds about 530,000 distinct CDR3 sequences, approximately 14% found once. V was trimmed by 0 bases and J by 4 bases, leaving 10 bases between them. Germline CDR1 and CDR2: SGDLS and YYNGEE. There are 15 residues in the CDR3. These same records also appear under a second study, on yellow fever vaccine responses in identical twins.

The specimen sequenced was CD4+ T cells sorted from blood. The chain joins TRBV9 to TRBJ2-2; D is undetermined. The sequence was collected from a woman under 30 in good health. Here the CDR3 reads CASSVGDSFTGELFF. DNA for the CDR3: TGTGCCAGCAGCGTAGGTGACTCCTTCACCGGGGAGCTGTTTTTT.